The 27 T cell receptor beta chains below were found in one sample sequenced in a study of cytomegalovirus exposure and HLA in healthy donors (dated 2017 in TCRdb). The library was generated by the immunoSEQ multiplex PCR assay. For the multiplex PCR, a mixture combining 60 forward primers for TCR Vbeta segments and 13 reverse primers for TCR Jbeta segments was used. The table was pulled from immuneACCESS by TCRdb, which kept in-frame rearrangements only. Such tables lose some clones; where checked, under half of the loss comes from unresolved V genes, and the rest has no known cause. The table for this sample lists fewer than 80,000 clones; around 80% of them were counted only once. The ten largest clones represent under 30% of the sample. Specimen: PBMCs. These receptors all come from a woman aged 40 to 50 in good health and CMV-seropositive.

The chain carries TRBV5-1 and TRBJ1-1, with a weak D call TRBD1 (5 bases). Trimming cost V 3 bases and J 9 bases, with 18 bases left between them. Germline V gives CDR1 SGHRS, CDR2 YFSETQ. The CDR3 is 14 residues long. The CDR3 bases are TGCGCCAGCAGCTCCCTGCAGGGTGAACGGAAAGCTTTCTTT. It yields the protein CASSSLQGERKAFF.

This clone has only a few counts. The V and J genes are TRBV15 and TRBJ2-7, with D perhaps TRBD1 (10 bases). V shed 6 bases and J shed 5 bases, with 26 bases lying between them. The length of the CDR3 is 17 residues. CDR1 is LNHNV, CDR2 YYDKDF, per germline (reference sequence). DNA for the CDR3: TGTGCCACCAGATGCGGGGGGGGACAGGGGAGTTTTCACGAGCAGTACTTC. Translating it yields CATRCGGGQGSFHEQYF. Full variable domain (remainder filled in from reference TRBV15 and TRBJ2-7): DAMVIQNPRYQVTQFGKPVTLSCSQTLNHNVMYWYQQKSSQAPKLLFHYYDKDFNNEADTPDNFQSRRPNTSFCFLDIRSPGLGDTAMYLCATRCGGGQGSFHEQYFGPGTRLTVT.

This sequence joins TRBV19 and TRBJ1-2, with 10 bases identical to TRBD1. Germline CDR1 and CDR2: LNHDA and SQIVND (reference sequence). Trimming removed 7 bases from V and 6 bases from J; junction bases left unmatched: 8. The CDR3 contains 14 residues. The CDR3 DNA is TGTGCCAGTACCAGACAGGGGGCATTTGATGGCTACACCTTC. This encodes CASTRQGAFDGYTF.

The chain is built from TRBV19 and TRBJ1-1; the D is unclear. Trimming pared 6 bases from V and 2 bases from J, leaving 10 bases between. This CDR3 contains 13 residues. Germline V gene lookup returns CDR1 LNHDA and CDR2 SQIVND (reference sequence). CDR3 sequence reads: CASSRGENTEAFF. The CDR3 bases are TGTGCCAGTAGCCGGGGAGAAAACACTGAAGCTTTCTTT.

The chain links TRBV4-3 to TRBJ1-1; no clear D gene. The CDR3 length is 14 residues. Trimming removed 1 base at V and 3 bases at J, with 9 bases between. Germline V gene lookup returns CDR1 LGHNA and CDR2 YSLEER. The CDR3 region has the DNA TGCGCCAGCAGCCAAGGGCTACGGGACACTGAAGCTTTCTTT. Translating gives CASSQGLRDTEAFF.

The V call is TRBV27, the J call TRBJ2-1, with D possibly matching TRBD2 (6 bases). The V end was cut by 3 bases, the J end by 2 bases, with 8 bases between. The germline V gene encodes CDR1 MNHEY and CDR2 SMNVEV (reference sequence). The CDR3 covers 14 residues. CDR3: CASSLGGTYNEQFF. The CDR3 coding sequence is TGTGCCAGCAGTTTGGGGGGTACCTACAATGAGCAGTTCTTC.

In DNA form, the CDR3 reads TGTGCCAGCAGCTTAGTGGGAGGGCGCACTGAAGCTTTCTTT. Amino acids: CASSLVGGRTEAFF. The chain is built from TRBV7-9 and TRBJ1-1; D uncertain. Germline V CDR1 and CDR2: SEHNR, FQNEAQ (reference sequence). This CDR3 has 14 amino acids. The ends were cut back, 1 base at V and 4 bases at J, with 10 bases in the middle.

The chain links TRBV5-5 to TRBJ2-2; D may be TRBD1 (5 bases). V was shortened by 1 base and J by 1 base, with 11 bases between the two germline ends. The germline V gene encodes CDR1 SGHKS and CDR2 YYEKEE (reference sequence). CDR3 size: 16 residues. CDR3 loop: CASSLFGHLNTGELFF. CDR3 in DNA: TGTGCCAGCAGCTTGTTTGGACACTTGAACACCGGGGAGCTGTTTTTT.

V and J are TRBV7-9 and TRBJ1-5; D is perhaps TRBD1 (6 bases). V was trimmed by 5 bases and J by 4 bases, leaving 15 bases between them. The CDR3 covers 15 residues. In germline, CDR1 is SEHNR, CDR2 FQNEAQ (reference sequence). The CDR3 DNA follows: TGTGCCAGCAGCGGTACAGGGACGAAAAATCAGCCCCAGCATTTT. Translation: CASSGTGTKNQPQHF.

This clone was seen a single time. The gene calls are TRBV4-1 and TRBJ1-1; a weak D match, TRBD1 (5 bases). Looked up from germline, CDR1 is MGHRA and CDR2 is YSYEKL. CDR3 length: 16 amino acids. Trimming stripped 0 bases from V and 1 base from J, with 12 bases between. In DNA form, the CDR3 reads TGCGCCAGCAGCCAAGAGGCGGGGGAGTCGAACACTGAAGCTTTCTTT. The encoded protein is CASSQEAGESNTEAFF.

The chain uses TRBV4-3 and TRBJ2-1; TRBD2 aligns across 7 bases. From germline, CDR1 is LGHNA and CDR2 YSLEER. This CDR3 has 19 amino acids. Trimming cost V 0 bases and J 6 bases; bases outside gene matches: 17. CDR3 coding DNA: TGCGCCAGCAGCCAAGATCTGTTCGAGAGCGGGGTCTTTTTCAATGAGCAGTTCTTC. Its translation: CASSQDLFESGVFFNEQFF.

The gene calls are TRBV30 and TRBJ1-5; TRBD1 agrees at 12 bases. From germline, CDR1 is GTSNPN and CDR2 SVGIG (reference sequence). J lost 4 bases, V lost 4 bases, and 5 bases had no gene match. The CDR3 loop spans 15 amino acids. DNA for the CDR3: TGTGCCTGGACCCCGGGACAGGGGGCAAATCAGCCCCAGCATTTT. Translated: CAWTPGQGANQPQHF.

The genes are TRBV27 and TRBJ2-6; D possibly corresponds to TRBD2 (6 bases). The V gene's germline CDR1 is MNHEY and CDR2 SMNVEV (reference sequence). The CDR3 extends over 17 amino acids. With 8 bases removed from V and 4 bases from J, the gap between germline ends came to 21 bases. In DNA form, the CDR3 reads TGTGCCAGCGGACTTGGGCGGGGAGCCAGAGGGGCCAACGTCCTGACTTTC. Protein product: CASGLGRGARGANVLTF.

The chain employs TRBV5-4 and TRBJ1-2, with D uncertain. V lost 2 bases and J lost 4, with 9 bases in between. This CDR3 has 13 amino acids. Germline V gene data show CDR1 as SGHNT and CDR2 as YYREEE (reference sequence). The CDR3 protein is CASSFWRAYGYTF. DNA for the CDR3: TGTGCCAGCAGCTTTTGGAGGGCCTATGGCTACACCTTC.

As for this clone: Other nucleotide sequences in the sample specify the same CDR3. The rearrangement joins TRBV30 to TRBJ1-1; D uncertain. Per the germline V gene, CDR1 is GTSNPN and CDR2 is SVGIG (reference sequence). The V gene lost 3 bases and the J gene lost 5 bases, with 13 bases spanning the gap. This CDR3 contains 13 residues. The CDR3 nucleotides are TGTGCCTGGAGGGGGAGGAGGGATACTGAAGCTTTCTTT. Its translation: CAWRGRRDTEAFF. Complete variable domain (other parts from reference TRBV30 and TRBJ1-1): SQTIHQWPATLVQPVGSPLSLECTVEGTSNPNLYWYRQAAGRGLQLLFYSVGIGQISSEVPQNLSASRPQDRQFILSSKKLLLSDSGFYLCAWRGRRDTEAFFGQGTRLTVV.

The J gene is TRBJ2-6, the V gene TRBV27; D possibly corresponds to TRBD1 (6 bases). Trimming pared 4 bases from V and 1 base from J, leaving 8 bases between. Germline CDR1 MNHEY, CDR2 SMNVEV (reference sequence). The CDR3 is 15 amino acids. CDR3 DNA: TGTGCCAGCAGTTCAGGGGAATCTGGGGCCAACGTCCTGACTTTC. As protein: CASSSGESGANVLTF. The entire variable domain, with the rest obtained from reference TRBV27 and TRBJ2-6, is as follows: EAQVTQNPRYLITVTGKKLTVTCSQNMNHEYMSWYRQDPGLGLRQIYYSMNVEVTDKGDVPEGYKVSRKEKRNFPLILESPSPNQTSLYFCASSSGESGANVLTFGAGSRLTVL.

The rearrangement links TRBV6-1 to TRBJ2-5; tentative D call: TRBD1 (6 bases). V lost 4 bases and J lost 2, with 14 bases in between. Germline V CDR1 and CDR2: MNHNS, SASEGT. CDR3 size: 15 residues. As DNA, the CDR3 is TGTGCCAGCAGTGCCGGACAGAACGGTCAAGAGACCCAGTACTTC. Residues: CASSAGQNGQETQYF.

The genes are TRBV30 and TRBJ1-1; 8 bases map to TRBD1. This CDR3 spans 13 amino acids. The trim removed 1 base at V and 11 bases at J, leaving 9 bases unmatched. Germline V gives CDR1 GTSNPN, CDR2 SVGIG (reference sequence). CDR3 region: CAWSGQGARWAFF. In nucleotides, the CDR3 is TGTGCCTGGAGTGGCCAGGGGGCGCGATGGGCTTTCTTT. Based on the CDR3 plus reference TRBV30 and TRBJ1-1, the full variable domain is SQTIHQWPATLVQPVGSPLSLECTVEGTSNPNLYWYRQAAGRGLQLLFYSVGIGQISSEVPQNLSASRPQDRQFILSSKKLLLSDSGFYLCAWSGQGARWAFFGQGTRLTVV.

This clone came up once. The chain couples TRBV9 to TRBJ2-3; unclear D gene. CDR1 and CDR2 (germline): SGDLS, YYNGEE. This CDR3 has 21 residues. Trimming left V 0 bases short and J 2 bases short, with 28 bases between. The CDR3 region is CASSVETSVPLRVLHTDTQYF. CDR3 DNA: TGTGCCAGCAGCGTAGAGACGAGTGTCCCCCTCCGGGTTCTCCACACAGATACGCAGTATTTT.

This chain connects TRBV4-1 to TRBJ2-7; 9 nucleotides line up with TRBD1. The CDR3 extends over 14 amino acids. Germline CDR1 MGHRA, CDR2 YSYEKL. V shed 2 bases, J shed 3 bases, and the junction held 2 bases outside the gene matches. This CDR3 reads CASSQWGQGYEQYF. CDR3 DNA sequence: TGCGCCAGCAGCCAATGGGGACAGGGCTACGAGCAGTACTTC.

This rearrangement joins TRBV18 to TRBJ1-1, with a possible D match to TRBD1 (6 bases). CDR1 KGHSH and CDR2 LQKENI come from the germline V gene. The CDR3 has 14 residues. Trimming removed 3 bases from V and 3 bases from J, with 11 bases in between. The CDR3 loop is CASSPAQGYTEAFF. The CDR3, as DNA: TGTGCCAGCTCACCGGCCCAGGGGTACACTGAAGCTTTCTTT.

J is TRBJ2-3 and V is TRBV30; 9 nucleotides agree with TRBD1. Germline V gene data show CDR1 as GTSNPN and CDR2 as SVGIG (reference sequence). CDR3 length equals 14 residues. J lost 6 bases, V lost 3 bases, and 7 bases had no gene match. The CDR3 region is CAWRITGGADTQYF. Written as DNA, the CDR3 is TGTGCCTGGAGGATTACAGGGGGCGCGGATACGCAGTATTTT.

The chain links TRBV13 to TRBJ1-2, with TRBD1 identical over 7 bases. Germline loops: CDR1 PRHDT, CDR2 FYEKMQ (reference sequence). The CDR3 runs to 14 residues. The junction had 5 bases not matched to a gene; V was cut back by 0 bases and J by 7 bases. The CDR3 nucleotides are TGTGCCAGCAGCTTAGGGCAGGGGGGCGGTGGCTACACCTTC. Translation gives CASSLGQGGGGYTF.

The CDR3 DNA reads as TGTGCCAGCAGCTTAAACAGGGGGTACACTGAAGCTTTCTTT. Translating it yields CASSLNRGYTEAFF. The chain uses TRBV5-4 and TRBJ1-1; TRBD1 aligns across 8 bases. This CDR3 region has 14 residues. V lost 2 bases, J lost 3 bases, and 3 bases stayed unmatched. Germline CDR1 and CDR2: SGHNT and YYREEE (reference sequence).

This rearrangement joins TRBV29-1 to TRBJ2-1, with 8 bases matching TRBD2. The ends lost 0 bases at V and 6 bases at J; junction bases unmatched: 7. CDR1 is SQVTM, CDR2 ANQGSEA, per germline. The CDR3 has 15 residues. The CDR3 spells CSVEDFVTSGNEQFF. The CDR3 DNA is TGCAGCGTTGAAGATTTCGTAACTAGCGGCAATGAGCAGTTCTTC.

The chain recombines TRBV30 with TRBJ1-2, with TRBD1 matching over 8 bases. After removal of 0 bases from V and 3 bases from J, the junction contained 3 bases not matched to a gene. From germline, CDR1 is GTSNPN and CDR2 SVGIG (reference sequence). The CDR3 sequence is 14 residues long. The DNA of the CDR3 is TGTGCCTGGAGTGTAACAGGGGGGCACTATGGCTACACCTTC. Residues: CAWSVTGGHYGYTF.

This sequence joins TRBV5-1 and TRBJ2-2; 9 bases fit TRBD1. V shed 2 bases, J shed 3 bases, and the junction held 2 bases outside the gene matches. This CDR3 is 15 amino acids long. The V gene's germline CDR1 is SGHRS and CDR2 YFSETQ. DNA of the CDR3: TGCGCCAGCAGCTTCCGGACAGGGGACACCGGGGAGCTGTTTTTT. It encodes CASSFRTGDTGELFF. Full variable domain (rest looked up from reference TRBV5-1 and TRBJ2-2): KAGVTQTPRYLIKTRGQQVTLSCSPISGHRSVSWYQQTPGQGLQFLFEYFSETQRNKGNFPGRFSGRQFSNSRSEMNVSTLELGDSALYLCASSFRTGDTGELFFGEGSRLTVL.